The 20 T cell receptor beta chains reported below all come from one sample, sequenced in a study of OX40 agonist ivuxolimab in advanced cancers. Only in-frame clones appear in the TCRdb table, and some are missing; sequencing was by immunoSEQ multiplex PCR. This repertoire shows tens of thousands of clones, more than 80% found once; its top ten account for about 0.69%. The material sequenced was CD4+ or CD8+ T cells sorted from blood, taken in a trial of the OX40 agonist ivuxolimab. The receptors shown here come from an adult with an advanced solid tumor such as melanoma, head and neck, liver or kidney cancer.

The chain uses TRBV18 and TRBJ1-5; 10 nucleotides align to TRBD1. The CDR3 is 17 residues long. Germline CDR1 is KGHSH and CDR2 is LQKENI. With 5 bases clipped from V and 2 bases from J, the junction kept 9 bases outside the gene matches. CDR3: CASSSRLGTGGNQPQHF. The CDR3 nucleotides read TGTGCCAGCTCATCAAGGTTGGGGACAGGGGGCAATCAGCCCCAGCATTTT.

CDR3 DNA sequence: TGCAGCGTTACCCCCGGGACAGGGGGCAATCAGCCCCAGCATTTT. Amino acid sequence: CSVTPGTGGNQPQHF. The chain combines TRBV29-1 with TRBJ1-5, with 10 bases lining up with TRBD1. Germline V gene data show CDR1 as SQVTM and CDR2 as ANQGSEA. The CDR3 is 15 amino acids. V was pared by 5 bases and J by 2 bases, with 6 bases of the junction left unmatched.

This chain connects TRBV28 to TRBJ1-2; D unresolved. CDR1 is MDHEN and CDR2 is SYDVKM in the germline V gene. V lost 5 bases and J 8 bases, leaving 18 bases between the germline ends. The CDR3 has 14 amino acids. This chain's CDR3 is CASSPSTVLRGYTF. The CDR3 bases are TGTGCCAGCAGTCCATCGACGGTCCTCAGGGGCTACACCTTC.

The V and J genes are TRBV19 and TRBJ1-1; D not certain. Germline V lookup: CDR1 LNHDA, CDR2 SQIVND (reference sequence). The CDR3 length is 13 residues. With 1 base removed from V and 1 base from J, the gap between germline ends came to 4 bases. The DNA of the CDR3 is TGTGCCAGTAGTATAGGGGAGAACACTGAAGCTTTCTTT. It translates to CASSIGENTEAFF.

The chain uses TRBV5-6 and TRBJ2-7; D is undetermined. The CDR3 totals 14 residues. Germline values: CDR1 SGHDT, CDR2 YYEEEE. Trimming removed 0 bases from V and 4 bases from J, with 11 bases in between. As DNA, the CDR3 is TGTGCCAGCAGCTTGGGCCGTGAAGGGTACGAGCAGTACTTC. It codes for CASSLGREGYEQYF.

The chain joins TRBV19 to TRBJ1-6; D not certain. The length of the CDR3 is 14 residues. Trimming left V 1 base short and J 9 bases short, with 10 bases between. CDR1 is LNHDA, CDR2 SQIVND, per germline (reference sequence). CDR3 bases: TGTGCCAGTAGTATAGGGCAGACAATTTCACCCCTCCACTTT. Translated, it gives CASSIGQTISPLHF.

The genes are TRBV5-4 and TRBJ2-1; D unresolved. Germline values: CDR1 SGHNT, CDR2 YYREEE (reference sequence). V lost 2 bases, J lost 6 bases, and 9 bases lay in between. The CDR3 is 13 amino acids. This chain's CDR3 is CASSFRTRNEQFF. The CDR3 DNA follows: TGTGCCAGCAGCTTCAGGACCCGCAATGAGCAGTTCTTC.

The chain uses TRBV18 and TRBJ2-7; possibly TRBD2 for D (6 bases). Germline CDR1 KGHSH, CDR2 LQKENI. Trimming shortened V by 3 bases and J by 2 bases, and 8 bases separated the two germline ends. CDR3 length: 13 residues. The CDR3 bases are TGTGCCAGCTCACCCGGGGGTCCCTACGAGCAGTACTTC. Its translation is CASSPGGPYEQYF.

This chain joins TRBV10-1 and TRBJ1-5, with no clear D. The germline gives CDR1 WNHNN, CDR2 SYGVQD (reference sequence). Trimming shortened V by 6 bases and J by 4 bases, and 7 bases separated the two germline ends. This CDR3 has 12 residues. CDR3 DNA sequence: TGCGCCAGCAGCTCCGGGAATCAGCCCCAGCATTTT. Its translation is CASSSGNQPQHF.

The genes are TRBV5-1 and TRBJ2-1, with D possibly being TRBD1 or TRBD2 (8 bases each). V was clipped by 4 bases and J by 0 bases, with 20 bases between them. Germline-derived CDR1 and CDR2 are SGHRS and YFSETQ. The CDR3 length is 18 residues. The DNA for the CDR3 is TGCGCCAGCAGCCCGGGGGGGACAGGTCCCAGCTCCTACAATGAGCAGTTCTTC. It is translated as CASSPGGTGPSSYNEQFF.

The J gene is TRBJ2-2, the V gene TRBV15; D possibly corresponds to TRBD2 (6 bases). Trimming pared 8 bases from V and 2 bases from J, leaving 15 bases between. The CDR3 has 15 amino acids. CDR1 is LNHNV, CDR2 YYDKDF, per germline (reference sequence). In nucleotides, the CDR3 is TGTGCCACCGGCCCCCGCGGGATCAACACCGGGGAGCTGTTTTTT. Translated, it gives CATGPRGINTGELFF.

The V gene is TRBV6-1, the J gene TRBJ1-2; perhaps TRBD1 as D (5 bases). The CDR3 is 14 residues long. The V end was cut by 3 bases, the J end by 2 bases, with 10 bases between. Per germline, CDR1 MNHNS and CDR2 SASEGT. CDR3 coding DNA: TGTGCCAGCAGTGACCACACAGGAAACTATGGCTACACCTTC. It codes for CASSDHTGNYGYTF.

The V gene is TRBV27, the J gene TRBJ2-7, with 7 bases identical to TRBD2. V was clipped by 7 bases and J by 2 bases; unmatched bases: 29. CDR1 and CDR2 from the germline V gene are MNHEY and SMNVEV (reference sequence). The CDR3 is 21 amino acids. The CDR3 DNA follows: TGTGCCAGCACCTGGCCCCCTCGAAGCTATCCCGGGGGGTTTAACCCCTACGAGCAGTACTTC. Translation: CASTWPPRSYPGGFNPYEQYF.

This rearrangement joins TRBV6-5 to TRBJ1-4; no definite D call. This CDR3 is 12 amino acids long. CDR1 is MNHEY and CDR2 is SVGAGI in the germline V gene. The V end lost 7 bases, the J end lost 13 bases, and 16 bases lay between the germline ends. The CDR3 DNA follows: TGTGCCAGCATCGATCCCGTAAAGGGACTGTTTTTT. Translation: CASIDPVKGLFF.

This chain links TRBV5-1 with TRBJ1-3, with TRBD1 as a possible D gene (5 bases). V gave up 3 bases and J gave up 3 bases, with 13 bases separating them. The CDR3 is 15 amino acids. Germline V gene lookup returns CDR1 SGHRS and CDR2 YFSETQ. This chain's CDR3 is CASSYGGGNGNTIYF. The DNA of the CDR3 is TGCGCCAGCAGCTACGGGGGAGGGAATGGAAACACCATATATTTT. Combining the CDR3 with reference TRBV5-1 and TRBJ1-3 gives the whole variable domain KAGVTQTPRYLIKTRGQQVTLSCSPISGHRSVSWYQQTPGQGLQFLFEYFSETQRNKGNFPGRFSGRQFSNSRSEMNVSTLELGDSALYLCASSYGGGNGNTIYFGEGSWLTVV.

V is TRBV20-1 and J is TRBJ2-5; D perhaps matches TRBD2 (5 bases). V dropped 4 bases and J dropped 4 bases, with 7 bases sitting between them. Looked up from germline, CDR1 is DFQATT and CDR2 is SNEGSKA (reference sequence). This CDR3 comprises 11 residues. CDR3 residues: CSATSRETQYF. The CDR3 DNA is TGCAGTGCTACTAGCCGAGAGACCCAGTACTTC.

The CDR3 loop reads CASSLGGQSHNEQFF. The CDR3 DNA sequence: TGCGCCAGCAGCTTGGGGGGACAGTCTCACAATGAGCAGTTCTTC. This rearrangement joins TRBV5-1 to TRBJ2-1; 7 bases are shared with TRBD1. The germline V gene encodes CDR1 SGHRS and CDR2 YFSETQ. After removal of 0 bases from V and 5 bases from J, the junction contained 5 bases not matched to a gene. This CDR3 region has 15 residues.

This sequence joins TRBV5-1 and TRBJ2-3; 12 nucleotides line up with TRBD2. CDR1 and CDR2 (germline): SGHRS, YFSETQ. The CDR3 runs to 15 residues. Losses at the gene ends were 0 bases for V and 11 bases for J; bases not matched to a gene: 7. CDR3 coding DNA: TGCGCCAGCAGCTTGGGACTAGCGGGGGAAACGGGGCAGTATTTT. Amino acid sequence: CASSLGLAGETGQYF.

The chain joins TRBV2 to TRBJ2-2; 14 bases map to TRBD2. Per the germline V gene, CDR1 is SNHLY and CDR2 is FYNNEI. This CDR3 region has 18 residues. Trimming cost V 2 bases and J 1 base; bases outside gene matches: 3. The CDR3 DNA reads TGTGCCAGCAGTGAAATCGGGACTAGCGGGGGGAACACCGGGGAGCTGTTTTTT. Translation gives CASSEIGTSGGNTGELFF.

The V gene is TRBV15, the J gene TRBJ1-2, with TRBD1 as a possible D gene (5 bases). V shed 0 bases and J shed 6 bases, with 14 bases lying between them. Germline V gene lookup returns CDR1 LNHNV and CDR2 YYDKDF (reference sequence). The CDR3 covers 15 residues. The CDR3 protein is CATSRDLGQGDGYTF. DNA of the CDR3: TGTGCCACCAGCAGAGATCTGGGGCAGGGAGATGGCTACACCTTC.